This TCR beta chain appears in the sequencing data of a study of CD8 T cells in ankylosing spondylitis. Overall study findings and caveats: Prior work had noted some motif variants in reactive arthritis blood and synovial fluid. Disease-linked clones reportedly showed significant enrichment in matched ankylosing spondylitis synovial fluid. Characteristic, it appeared, of ankylosing spondylitis blood was a TCR beta motif of eight highly homologous variants.

This clonotype turned up a few times. What it binds is unknown. TCRdb re-analysed the 5' RACE reads in MiXCR, keeping a single row per CDR3 protein. The data hold around 890,000 distinct CDR3 sequences, with approximately 12% observed a single time. V was trimmed by 0 bases and J by 0 bases, leaving 12 bases between them. Germline V gene sequence: CDR1 DFQATT, CDR2 SNEGSKA (reference sequence). The CDR3 totals 16 residues. The V call is TRBV20-1, the J call TRBJ1-5, with D possibly matching TRBD1 (6 bases). The source is a male donor with ankylosing spondylitis. Sequences were obtained from blood, either unsorted or a sorted T cell fraction (not recorded which). In DNA form, the CDR3 reads TGCAGTGCTAGAGATACCACAGGGTATAGCAATCAGCCCCAGCATTTT. Amino acid sequence: CSARDTTGYSNQPQHF.